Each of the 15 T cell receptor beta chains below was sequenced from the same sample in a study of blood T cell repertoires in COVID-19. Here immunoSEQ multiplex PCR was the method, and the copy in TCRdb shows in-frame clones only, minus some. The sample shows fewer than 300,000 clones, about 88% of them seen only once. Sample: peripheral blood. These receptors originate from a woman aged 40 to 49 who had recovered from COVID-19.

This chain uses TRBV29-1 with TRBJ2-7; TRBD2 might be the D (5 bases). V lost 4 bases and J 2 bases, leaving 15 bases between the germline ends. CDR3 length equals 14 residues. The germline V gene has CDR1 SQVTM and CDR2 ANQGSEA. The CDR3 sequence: CSVGVIGRAYEQYF. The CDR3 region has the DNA TGCAGCGTTGGAGTAATCGGGCGGGCCTACGAGCAGTACTTC.

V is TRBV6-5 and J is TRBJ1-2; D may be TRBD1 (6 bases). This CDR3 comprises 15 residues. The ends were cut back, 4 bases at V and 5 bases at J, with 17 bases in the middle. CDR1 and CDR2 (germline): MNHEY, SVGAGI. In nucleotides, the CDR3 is TGTGCCAGCAGTTCCTACACCAGGGGACGGTATGGCTACACCTTC. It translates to CASSSYTRGRYGYTF.

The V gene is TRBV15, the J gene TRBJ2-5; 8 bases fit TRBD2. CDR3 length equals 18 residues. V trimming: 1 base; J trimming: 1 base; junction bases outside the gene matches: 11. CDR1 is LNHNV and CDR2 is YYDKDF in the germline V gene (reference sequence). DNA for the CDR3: TGTGCCACCAGCAGAGCCCCCCGGCTAGCGGGTGGCCAAGAGACCCAGTACTTC. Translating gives CATSRAPRLAGGQETQYF.

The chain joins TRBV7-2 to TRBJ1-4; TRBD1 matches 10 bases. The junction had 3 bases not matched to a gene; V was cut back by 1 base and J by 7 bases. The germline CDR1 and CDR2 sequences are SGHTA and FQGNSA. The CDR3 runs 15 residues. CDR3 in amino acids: CASSLGQGAAEKLFF. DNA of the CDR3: TGTGCCAGCAGCTTAGGACAGGGGGCAGCTGAAAAACTGTTTTTT. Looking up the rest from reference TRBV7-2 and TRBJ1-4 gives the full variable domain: GAGVSQSPSNKVTEKGKDVELRCDPISGHTALYWYRQSLGQGLEFLIYFQGNSAPDKSGLPSDRFSAERTGGSVSTLTIQRTQQEDSAVYLCASSLGQGAAEKLFFGSGTQLSVL.

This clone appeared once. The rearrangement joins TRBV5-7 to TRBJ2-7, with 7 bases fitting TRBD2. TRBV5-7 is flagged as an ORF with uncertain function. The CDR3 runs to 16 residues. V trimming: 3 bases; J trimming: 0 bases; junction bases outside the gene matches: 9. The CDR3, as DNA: TGTGCCAGCAGCTCTCCAAGCGGGGAGAGCTCCTACGAGCAGTACGTC. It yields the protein CASSSPSGESSYEQYV.

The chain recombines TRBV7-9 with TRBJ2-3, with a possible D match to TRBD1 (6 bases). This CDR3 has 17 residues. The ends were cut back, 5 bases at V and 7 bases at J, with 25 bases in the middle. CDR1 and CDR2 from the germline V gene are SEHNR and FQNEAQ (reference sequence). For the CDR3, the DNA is TGTGCCAGCAGCACGGGTGGGGGCAACCCCCCCCACTATACGCAGTATTTT. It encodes CASSTGGGNPPHYTQYF.

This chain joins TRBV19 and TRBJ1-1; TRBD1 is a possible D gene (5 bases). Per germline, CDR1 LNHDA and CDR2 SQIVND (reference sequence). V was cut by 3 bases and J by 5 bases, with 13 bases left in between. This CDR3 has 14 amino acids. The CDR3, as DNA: TGTGCCAGTAGTATTGGGGGGGTGCGGACTGAAGCTTTCTTT. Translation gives CASSIGGVRTEAFF. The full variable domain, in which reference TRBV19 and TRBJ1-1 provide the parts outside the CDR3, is DGGITQSPKYLFRKEGQNVTLSCEQNLNHDAMYWYRQDPGQGLRLIYYSQIVNDFQKGDIAEGYSVSREKKESFPLTVTSAQKNPTAFYLCASSIGGVRTEAFFGQGTRLTVV.

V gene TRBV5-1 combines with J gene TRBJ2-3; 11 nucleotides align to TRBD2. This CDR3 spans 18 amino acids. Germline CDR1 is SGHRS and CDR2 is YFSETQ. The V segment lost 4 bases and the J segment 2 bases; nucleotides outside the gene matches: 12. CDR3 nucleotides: TGCGCCAGCAGCCCCGGGCTAGCGGGAGGAAAATACACAGATACGCAGTATTTT. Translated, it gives CASSPGLAGGKYTDTQYF.

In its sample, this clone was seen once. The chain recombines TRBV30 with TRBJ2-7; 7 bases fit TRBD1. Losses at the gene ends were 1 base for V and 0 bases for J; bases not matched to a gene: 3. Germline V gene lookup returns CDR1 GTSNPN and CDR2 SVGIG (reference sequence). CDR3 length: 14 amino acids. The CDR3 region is CAWSDHRGSYEQYF. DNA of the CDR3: TGTGCCTGGAGTGATCACAGGGGCTCCTACGAGCAGTACTTC.

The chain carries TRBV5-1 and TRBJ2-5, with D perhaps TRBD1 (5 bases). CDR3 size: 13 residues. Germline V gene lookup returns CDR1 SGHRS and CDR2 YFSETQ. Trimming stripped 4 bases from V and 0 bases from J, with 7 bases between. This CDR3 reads CASSLRDQETQYF. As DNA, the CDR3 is TGCGCCAGCAGCCTCAGGGACCAAGAGACCCAGTACTTC.

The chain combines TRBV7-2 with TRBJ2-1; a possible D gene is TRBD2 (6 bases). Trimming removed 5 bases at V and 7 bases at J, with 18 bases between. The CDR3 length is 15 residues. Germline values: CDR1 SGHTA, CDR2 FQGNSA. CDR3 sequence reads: CASSQERVAGNEQFF. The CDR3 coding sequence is TGTGCCAGCAGCCAGGAGCGGGTTGCGGGGAATGAGCAGTTCTTC.

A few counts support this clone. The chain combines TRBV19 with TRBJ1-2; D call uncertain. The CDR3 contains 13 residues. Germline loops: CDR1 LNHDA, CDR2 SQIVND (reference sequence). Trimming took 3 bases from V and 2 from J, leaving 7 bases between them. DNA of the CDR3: TGTGCCAGTAGTATTGGCGGAAACTATGGCTACACCTTC. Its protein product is CASSIGGNYGYTF.

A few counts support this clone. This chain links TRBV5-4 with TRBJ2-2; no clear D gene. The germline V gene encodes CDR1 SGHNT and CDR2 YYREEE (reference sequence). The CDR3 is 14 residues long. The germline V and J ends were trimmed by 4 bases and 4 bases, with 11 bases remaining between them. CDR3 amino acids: CASSPLEFTGELFF. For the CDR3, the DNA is TGTGCCAGCAGCCCCCTTGAGTTCACCGGGGAGCTGTTTTTT.

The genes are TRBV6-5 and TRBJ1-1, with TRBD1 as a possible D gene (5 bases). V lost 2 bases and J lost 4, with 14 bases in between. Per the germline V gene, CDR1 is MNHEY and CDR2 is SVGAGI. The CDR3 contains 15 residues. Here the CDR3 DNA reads TGTGCCAGCAGTTACCCCGGGGGGGGAGTCACTGAAGCTTTCTTT. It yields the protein CASSYPGGGVTEAFF.

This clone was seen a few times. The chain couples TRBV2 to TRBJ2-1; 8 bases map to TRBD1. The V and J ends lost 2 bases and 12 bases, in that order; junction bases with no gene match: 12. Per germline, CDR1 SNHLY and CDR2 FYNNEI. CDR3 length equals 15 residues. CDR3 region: CASSESRAGGKGQFF. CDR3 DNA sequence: TGTGCCAGCAGTGAATCGAGGGCAGGGGGCAAAGGGCAGTTCTTC.